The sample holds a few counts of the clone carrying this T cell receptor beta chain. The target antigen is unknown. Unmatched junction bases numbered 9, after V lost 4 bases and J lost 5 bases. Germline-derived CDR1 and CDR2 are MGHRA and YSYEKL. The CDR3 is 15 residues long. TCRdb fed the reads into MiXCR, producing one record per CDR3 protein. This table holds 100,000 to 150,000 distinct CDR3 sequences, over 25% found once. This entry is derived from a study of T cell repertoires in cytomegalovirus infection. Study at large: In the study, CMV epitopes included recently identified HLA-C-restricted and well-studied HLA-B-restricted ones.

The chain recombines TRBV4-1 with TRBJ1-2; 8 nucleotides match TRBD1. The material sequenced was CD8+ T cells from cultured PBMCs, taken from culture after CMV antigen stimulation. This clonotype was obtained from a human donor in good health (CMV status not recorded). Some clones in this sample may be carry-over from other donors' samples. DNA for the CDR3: TGCGCCAGCAGCCTTGGGACAGGTCCGGAATATGGCTACACCTTC. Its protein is CASSLGTGPEYGYTF.